This T cell receptor (beta chain) was sequenced in a study of brain metastases from non-small cell lung cancer. Only in-frame clones appear in the TCRdb table, and some are missing; sequencing was by immunoSEQ multiplex PCR. Altogether thousands of clones are present, around 81% being singletons, with the ten largest covering 4.1%. Details on this clone: The antigen is not known.

The study, taken as a whole, reports: In 50% to 80% of brain metastases, T-cell clones were expanded compared with matched primary tumors. Fewer infiltrating T cells were found in brain metastases than primaries.

The clonotype originates from a donor at least 40 years old with non-small cell lung cancer. Material: primary lung tumor tissue.

The CDR3, as DNA: TGCAGCGTTATCGGGACGCCGGGACTAGCGGGGCCCCTCCATACGCAGTATTTT. Translating gives CSVIGTPGLAGPLHTQYF. The chain recombines TRBV29-1 with TRBJ2-3; 13 positions match TRBD2. Germline V gene lookup returns CDR1 SQVTM and CDR2 ANQGSEA. The CDR3 runs to 18 residues. Trimming removed 5 bases from V and 7 bases from J; junction bases left unmatched: 18.